The following is a TCR beta chain sequence with its context. The record originates from a study of patients and donors after allogeneic stem cell transplantation. The CDR3 totals 16 residues. V lost 3 bases and J 0 bases, leaving 12 bases between the germline ends. CDR1 and CDR2 from the germline V gene are LGHNA and YNFKEQ. Via MiXCR, TCRdb re-called the RT-PCR reads, giving one row per CDR3 protein. The profile covers about 110,000 distinct CDR3 sequences, with 35% appearing a single time and under 30% taken by the ten largest. The sample taken for sequencing was blood, either unsorted or a sorted T cell fraction (not recorded which). The TCR originated in a human donor who was either an allogeneic HSCT recipient or a stem cell or donor lymphocyte infusion donor (not recorded which). It is not recorded whose cells these are; they may come from a transplant donor. V is TRBV4-2 and J is TRBJ1-3; D unclear. The CDR3 DNA reads TGTGCCAGCAGCCACTCTTTCGACGCCTCTGGAAACACCATATATTTT. It specifies CASSHSFDASGNTIYF.